Described below is a single T cell receptor beta chain sequence and its context. Its antigen is unidentified. Some clones are missing from TCRdb's copy, which holds only in-frame ones; the method was immunoSEQ multiplex PCR. Seen here are 50,000 to 75,000 clones, roughly 87% observed once, and the top ten hold approximately 3.5%. This specimen belongs to a study of OX40 agonist ivuxolimab in advanced cancers. Study findings and constraints: Researchers report that CD8+ T cells had, on average, more expanded clones than CD4+. People who partly responded at 0.1-3.0 mg/kg had some of the least clonal expansion seen. The CD4+ and CD8+ T cells in the blood had expanded clonally by week 6 at 0.1 to 3.0 mg/kg.

This CDR3 comprises 12 residues. Between the trimmed V and J ends, which lost 4 bases and 4 bases, there was a span of 4 bases. Germline lookup yields CDR1 LGHNA and CDR2 YNFKEQ. Sequenced here: CD4+ or CD8+ T cells sorted from blood, sampled in a trial of the OX40 agonist ivuxolimab. The source of this sequence is an adult with an advanced solid tumor such as melanoma, head and neck, liver or kidney cancer. This sequence joins TRBV4-2 and TRBJ2-2; D is unclear. DNA of the CDR3: TGTGCCAGCAGCCTCCGCACCGGGGAGCTGTTTTTT. It encodes CASSLRTGELFF.